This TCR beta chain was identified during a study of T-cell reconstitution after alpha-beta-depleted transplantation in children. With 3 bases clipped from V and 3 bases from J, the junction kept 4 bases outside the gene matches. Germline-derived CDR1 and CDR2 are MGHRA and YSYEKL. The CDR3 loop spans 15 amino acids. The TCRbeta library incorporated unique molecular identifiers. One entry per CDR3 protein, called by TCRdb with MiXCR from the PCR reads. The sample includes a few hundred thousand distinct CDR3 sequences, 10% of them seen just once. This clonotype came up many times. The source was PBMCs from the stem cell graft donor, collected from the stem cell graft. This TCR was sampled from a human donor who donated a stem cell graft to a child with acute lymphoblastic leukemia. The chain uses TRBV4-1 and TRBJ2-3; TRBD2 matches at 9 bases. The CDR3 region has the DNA TGCGCCAGCAGCCAGTGGACTAGCGCGACAGATACGCAGTATTTT. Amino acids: CASSQWTSATDTQYF.